This TCR beta chain is from a study of cytomegalovirus exposure and HLA in healthy donors. To note about this clone: Its antigen is unknown.

Donors were drawn from the approximately 120-subject validation cohort, separate from the roughly 700-subject first cohort. Germline trimming cut 1 base from V and 0 bases from J; bases unmatched to any gene: 13. The germline gives CDR1 LGHNA, CDR2 YSLEER. CDR3 length: 19 amino acids. General observations from the study: Clusters of TCRs from the first cohort tended to co-occur in the 110 or so validation repertoires (as a later analysis found). A classifier reportedly called cytomegalovirus status with high sensitivity and specificity. It was around 160 TCR beta chains that were listed as cytomegalovirus-associated.

Sequenced by immunoSEQ multiplex PCR; TCRdb stores in-frame clones only, minus some. The profile shows under 400,000 clones, roughly 86% of them singletons. This receptor was obtained from a man aged 25-45 years in good health and CMV-seronegative. Source material: PBMCs. V and J are TRBV4-3 and TRBJ2-3; the match to TRBD2 covers 7 bases. The CDR3 DNA is TGCGCCAGCAGCCAAGGAGCGGGATTCCCACCCGCTAGCACAGATACGCAGTATTTT. This codes for CASSQGAGFPPASTDTQYF.